Below are 25 T cell receptor beta chains sequenced from a single sample in a study of T cells in Graves' hyperthyroidism and ophthalmopathy. Amplified TCR beta CDR3 regions came from RNA transcripts. Carried out on the TCR CDR3, a first-round RT-PCR used the HTBI primer set. One entry per CDR3 protein, called by TCRdb with MiXCR from the multiplex PCR reads. The sample contains 280,000 or so distinct CDR3 sequences, 13% to 15% of which appear only once. Input material: blood. These TCRs come from a woman in her 50s with Graves' hyperthyroidism that later progressed to Graves' ophthalmopathy.

V usage is TRBV9 and J usage is TRBJ2-3, with D hard to call. This CDR3 comprises 14 residues. Trimming pared 1 base from V and 2 bases from J, leaving 8 bases between. Looked up from germline, CDR1 is SGDLS and CDR2 is YYNGEE. CDR3 DNA sequence: TGTGCCAGCAGCGTAAGGACCCCCACAGATACGCAGTATTTT. The encoded protein is CASSVRTPTDTQYF.

The chain has TRBV6-2 or TRBV6-3 and TRBJ2-6; 8 bases line up with TRBD1. In germline, CDR1 is MNHEY, CDR2 SVGEGT. The CDR3 sequence is 16 residues long. With V trimmed by 6 bases and J by 1 base, 5 bases remained unmatched. The CDR3 sequence: CASRKTGGSGANVLTF. CDR3 in DNA: TGTGCCAGCAGAAAAACAGGGGGATCTGGGGCCAACGTCCTGACTTTC.

There are many counts of this clonotype. The chain has TRBV27 and TRBJ2-2, with D perhaps TRBD1 (6 bases). Per the germline V gene, CDR1 is MNHEY and CDR2 is SMNVEV (reference sequence). The CDR3 runs to 12 residues. Trimming took 10 bases from V and 5 from J, leaving 11 bases between them. CDR3 bases: TGTGCCACCCAGGGGTGGACCGGGGAGCTGTTTTTT. It encodes CATQGWTGELFF.

This clonotype was observed at least ten times. The chain's CDR3 is CASSYRGVRTDTQYF. The CDR3 DNA reads TGTGCCAGCAGCTATAGGGGAGTAAGAACAGATACGCAGTATTTT. The rearrangement links TRBV13 to TRBJ2-3; possibly TRBD1 or TRBD2 for D (5 bases each). V was cut by 4 bases and J by 3 bases, with 14 bases left in between. Germline CDR1 PRHDT, CDR2 FYEKMQ (reference sequence). The CDR3 contains 15 residues.

This clonotype was observed at least ten times. The chain is built from TRBV7-8 and TRBJ2-7, with D hard to call. V shed 5 bases and J shed 4 bases, with 9 bases lying between them. The germline V gene encodes CDR1 SGHVS and CDR2 FQNEAQ. The CDR3 runs to 12 residues. Here the CDR3 DNA reads TGTGCCAGCAGCGCTCGCGGTTACGAGCAGTACTTC. Translated: CASSARGYEQYF.

The rearrangement uses TRBV6-5 and TRBJ2-3, with unresolved D. The germline V and J ends were trimmed by 0 bases and 1 base, with 8 bases remaining between them. Germline V gene lookup returns CDR1 MNHEY and CDR2 SVGAGI. The CDR3 has 15 residues. In DNA form, the CDR3 reads TGTGCCAGCAGTTACTCTGGCCCGGGCACAGATACGCAGTATTTT. Protein: CASSYSGPGTDTQYF.

This clonotype was seen repeatedly, ten times or more. This chain joins TRBV12-3 or TRBV12-4 and TRBJ2-1; TRBD2 matches 9 bases. The V gene end was trimmed by 3 bases and the J gene end by 6 bases; junction bases not matched to a gene: 9. The CDR3 totals 16 residues. DNA of the CDR3: TGTGCCAGCAGTTTGAGGGAGGCTAGCGGGACCAATGAGCAGTTCTTC. Amino acids: CASSLREASGTNEQFF.

The sample holds many counts of this clonotype. The CDR3 nucleotides are TGCAGTGCTAGAGATTGGGGGGGGCACGACAATGAGCAGTTCTTC. Translation gives CSARDWGGHDNEQFF. This rearrangement joins TRBV20-1 to TRBJ2-1; D may be TRBD2 (7 bases). The V and J ends lost 0 bases and 5 bases respectively, with 14 bases between them. The CDR3 is made up of 15 amino acids. The germline V gene encodes CDR1 DFQATT and CDR2 SNEGSKA (reference sequence).

Many counts were recorded for this clonotype. The rearrangement links TRBV28 to TRBJ2-2, with unresolved D. The germline V and J ends were trimmed by 2 bases and 7 bases, with 5 bases remaining between them. Germline V gene lookup returns CDR1 MDHEN and CDR2 SYDVKM. CDR3 length equals 12 residues. The CDR3 coding sequence is TGTGCCAGCAGTTTAATGAGCGGGGAGCTGTTTTTT. As protein: CASSLMSGELFF. The entire variable domain, with the rest obtained from reference TRBV28 and TRBJ2-2, is as follows: DVKVTQSSRYLVKRTGEKVFLECVQDMDHENMFWYRQDPGLGLRLIYFSYDVKMKEKGDIPEGYSVSREKKERFSLILESASTNQTSMYLCASSLMSGELFFGEGSRLTVL.

The table lists this clonotype with a few counts. The rearrangement links TRBV11-1 to TRBJ2-3; D possibly uses TRBD1 or TRBD2 (5 bases each). Germline V gives CDR1 SGHAT, CDR2 FQDESV (reference sequence). There are 14 residues in the CDR3. Between the trimmed V and J ends, which lost 5 bases and 7 bases, there was a span of 16 bases. The CDR3 loop reads CASSRVEDINTQYF. The CDR3 region has the DNA TGTGCCAGCAGCCGAGTGGAGGACATCAATACGCAGTATTTT.

This clonotype has ten or more counts. This chain links TRBV28 with TRBJ1-2; D is unclear. V was clipped by 2 bases and J by 1 base, with 29 bases between them. CDR1 MDHEN and CDR2 SYDVKM come from the germline V gene. The CDR3 sequence is 21 residues long. DNA of the CDR3: TGTGCCAGCAGTTTAAGGAGAGATCCGTTCGGAAAGGGCACCTTTAACTATGGCTACACCTTC. Translation gives CASSLRRDPFGKGTFNYGYTF.

This clonotype has at least ten counts. The chain recombines TRBV28 with TRBJ1-1; TRBD1 might be the D (5 bases). Germline CDR1 reads MDHEN; CDR2 reads SYDVKM. The CDR3 runs to 14 residues. Trimming stripped 3 bases from V and 1 base from J, with 9 bases between. For the CDR3, the DNA is TGTGCCAGCAGTTTCACAGACAGGAACACTGAAGCTTTCTTT. Translated: CASSFTDRNTEAFF.

This clonotype was found many times. The rearrangement uses TRBV5-1 and TRBJ2-1; the match to TRBD2 covers 11 bases. This CDR3 is 15 amino acids long. The germline CDR1 and CDR2 sequences are SGHRS and YFSETQ. The ends lost 4 bases at V and 8 bases at J; junction bases unmatched: 8. The CDR3 DNA reads TGCGCCAGCAGCCCGGGGACTAGCGGCGGCGATGAGCAGTTCTTC. Translated, it gives CASSPGTSGGDEQFF.

The chain links TRBV12-3 or TRBV12-4 to TRBJ2-3, with 12 bases identical to TRBD1. Trimming at V came to 6 bases and at J to 0 bases, leaving 25 bases not matched to a gene. The CDR3 is 23 amino acids. The CDR3 is CASRGGTGGPLFESPPSTDTQYF. CDR3 nucleotides: TGTGCCAGCAGGGGCGGGACAGGGGGCCCCCTTTTTGAGTCTCCTCCTAGCACAGATACGCAGTATTTT.

The table lists this clonotype with many counts. The genes are TRBV12-3 or TRBV12-4 and TRBJ2-1; a possible D gene is TRBD2 (6 bases). The germline V and J ends were trimmed by 1 base and 7 bases, with 17 bases remaining between them. The CDR3 has 16 residues. The CDR3 here is CASSLELGGGGNEQFF. DNA for the CDR3: TGTGCCAGCAGTTTAGAGTTAGGAGGAGGAGGGAATGAGCAGTTCTTC.

For this clonotype: At one end the junction does not follow the germline gene, possibly because of a read error. J is TRBJ2-1 and V is TRBV20-1; 10 nucleotides match TRBD1. Germline lookup yields CDR1 DFQATT and CDR2 SNEGSKA (reference sequence). This CDR3 spans 14 amino acids. The CDR3 loop reads CSARRQGAFNERFF. The DNA for the CDR3 is TGCAGTGCTAGAAGACAGGGGGCGTTCAATGAGCGGTTCTTC.

V usage is TRBV18 and J usage is TRBJ1-1; D unclear. The CDR3 is made up of 14 amino acids. V lost 5 bases and J lost 3, with 13 bases in between. CDR1 and CDR2 (germline): KGHSH, LQKENI. CDR3 in DNA: TGTGCCAGCTCAGTAGGCCTCGTGGACACTGAAGCTTTCTTT. Protein product: CASSVGLVDTEAFF.

This clonotype was recorded a few times. The rearrangement joins TRBV27 to TRBJ1-2, with 7 bases aligning to TRBD1. Per the germline V gene, CDR1 is MNHEY and CDR2 is SMNVEV (reference sequence). The CDR3 has 13 amino acids. Trimming took 5 bases from V and 7 from J; bases not matched to a gene: 7. CDR3 DNA: TGTGCCAGCAGTCTAACAGGGGCCCGTGGCTACACCTTC. It codes for CASSLTGARGYTF.

This clonotype showed up many times. V usage is TRBV15 and J usage is TRBJ2-1; D may be TRBD2 (6 bases). V lost 6 bases, J lost 8 bases, and 20 bases lay in between. The V gene's germline CDR1 is LNHNV and CDR2 YYDKDF (reference sequence). The CDR3 consists of 15 residues. CDR3: CATRRGLPAFDEQFF. CDR3 DNA: TGTGCCACCAGGCGGGGCCTCCCGGCTTTCGATGAGCAGTTCTTC.

This clonotype was recorded many times. The rearrangement uses TRBV7-3 and TRBJ2-2; no clear D. Trimming left V 2 bases short and J 0 bases short, with 4 bases between. The germline V gene encodes CDR1 SGHTA and CDR2 FQGTGA. CDR3 size: 14 residues. The CDR3 coding sequence is TGTGCCAGCAGCTTAGAGCCGAACACCGGGGAGCTGTTTTTT. This encodes CASSLEPNTGELFF.

This sequence joins TRBV27 and TRBJ1-6, with D maybe TRBD1 (5 bases). The CDR3 runs 19 residues. Germline lookup yields CDR1 MNHEY and CDR2 SMNVEV (reference sequence). Trimming took off 2 bases at V and 7 bases at J, with 24 bases between the two ends. This CDR3 reads CASSLKGVSGLPRNSPLHF. Written as DNA, the CDR3 is TGTGCCAGCAGTTTAAAAGGAGTGTCGGGGCTGCCCAGGAATTCACCCCTCCACTTT.

This clonotype was picked up many times. V is TRBV30 and J is TRBJ2-2, with D maybe TRBD2 (5 bases). Germline lookup yields CDR1 GTSNPN and CDR2 SVGIG (reference sequence). The V gene lost 0 bases and the J gene lost 4 bases, with 12 bases spanning the gap. The CDR3 loop spans 15 amino acids. The CDR3 loop reads CAWSVRELLTGELFF. DNA of the CDR3: TGTGCCTGGAGTGTACGGGAACTTCTCACCGGGGAGCTGTTTTTT.

This clonotype was detected ten times or more. This sequence joins TRBV11-2 and TRBJ2-5; no clear D gene. V lost 4 bases to trimming and J lost 4 bases, with 16 bases between them. CDR1 and CDR2 from the germline V gene are SGHAT and FQNNGV. The CDR3 is 15 amino acids. The CDR3 sequence is CASSWTMLLGETQYF. CDR3 sequence (DNA): TGTGCCAGCAGCTGGACCATGCTTTTGGGAGAGACCCAGTACTTC. The complete variable domain, with remaining parts taken from reference TRBV11-2 and TRBJ2-5, reads EAGVAQSPRYKIIEKRQSVAFWCNPISGHATLYWYQQILGQGPKLLIQFQNNGVVDDSQLPKDRFSAERLKGVDSTLKIQPAKLEDSAVYLCASSWTMLLGETQYFGPGTRLLVL.

This clonotype was picked up many times. This chain uses TRBV5-8 with TRBJ2-1; 8 positions agree with TRBD1. This CDR3 comprises 15 residues. V dropped 4 bases and J dropped 7; count of bases not matched to a gene: 10. Looked up from germline, CDR1 is SGHTS and CDR2 is YDEGEE. The DNA for the CDR3 is TGTGCCAGCAGCCGCGAAGGACAGGGCAGGAATGAGCAGTTCTTC. It codes for CASSREGQGRNEQFF.

This clonotype was counted many times. This chain joins TRBV20-1 and TRBJ2-3, with no clear D. CDR3 length equals 11 residues. V lost 6 bases, J lost 7 bases, and 11 bases lay in between. Germline CDR1 DFQATT, CDR2 SNEGSKA (reference sequence). This CDR3 is CSASIINTQYF. DNA for the CDR3: TGCAGTGCATCGATCATCAATACGCAGTATTTT.